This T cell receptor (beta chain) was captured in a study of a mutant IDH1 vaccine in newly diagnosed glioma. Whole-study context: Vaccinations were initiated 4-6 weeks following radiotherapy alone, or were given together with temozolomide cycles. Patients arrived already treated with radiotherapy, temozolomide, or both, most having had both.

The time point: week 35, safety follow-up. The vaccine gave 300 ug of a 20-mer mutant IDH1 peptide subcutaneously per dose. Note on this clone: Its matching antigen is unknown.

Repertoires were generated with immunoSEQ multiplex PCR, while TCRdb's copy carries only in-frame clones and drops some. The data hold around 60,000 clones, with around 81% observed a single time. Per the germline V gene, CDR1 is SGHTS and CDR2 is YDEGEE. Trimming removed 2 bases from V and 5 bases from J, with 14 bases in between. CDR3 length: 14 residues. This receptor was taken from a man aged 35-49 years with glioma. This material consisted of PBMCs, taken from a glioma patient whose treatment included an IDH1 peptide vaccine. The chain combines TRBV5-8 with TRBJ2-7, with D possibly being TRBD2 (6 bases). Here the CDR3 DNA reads TGTGCCAGCAGCTTAGGGCCATGGAGGGACGAGCAGTACTTC. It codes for CASSLGPWRDEQYF.